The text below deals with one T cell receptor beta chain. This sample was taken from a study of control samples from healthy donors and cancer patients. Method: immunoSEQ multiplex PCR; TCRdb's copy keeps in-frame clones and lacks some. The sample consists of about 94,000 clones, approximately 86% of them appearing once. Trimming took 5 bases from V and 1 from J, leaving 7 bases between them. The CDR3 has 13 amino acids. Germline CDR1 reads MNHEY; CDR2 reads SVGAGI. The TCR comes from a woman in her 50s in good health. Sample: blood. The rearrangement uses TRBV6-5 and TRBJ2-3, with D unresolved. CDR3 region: CASSPPGTDTQYF. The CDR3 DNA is TGTGCCAGCAGTCCCCCTGGCACAGATACGCAGTATTTT.